The entry that follows covers one T cell receptor (beta chain) sequence. V shed 3 bases and J shed 0 bases, with 15 bases lying between them. This CDR3 spans 16 amino acids. CDR1 and CDR2 (germline): LGHNA, YNFKEQ. This sample was included in a study of blood T cell repertoires in COVID-19. Looking at the study overall: Either two negative PCRs, clearance, or symptom resolution qualified Cohort 3 donors as recovered. Specimens from acute and convalescent COVID-19 originated in the United States, Italy and Spain. The cDNA or gDNA used as material had been derived from T cells, B-cell-depleted T cells, or PBMCs.

All enrollees were about 18 to 95 years old and from 20 to 25 US areas. Assay: immunoSEQ multiplex PCR; the TCRdb copy retains only in-frame clones and omits some. Among 350,000 to 450,000 clones listed, more than 75% were seen once. Sequencing was done on a sample of PBMCs or T cells enriched from blood (not recorded which). The TCR was taken from a man aged 35 to 55 in a cohort exposed to, infected with or recovered from COVID-19 (not recorded which). V and J are TRBV4-2 and TRBJ2-7; possible D gene TRBD1, 6 bases. The CDR3 DNA reads TGTGCCAGCAGCCACCTAGGCGGACAGCGCTCCTACGAGCAGTACTTC. It codes for CASSHLGGQRSYEQYF.